This T cell receptor beta chain stems from a study of CXCR3-negative and CXCR3-positive naive CD8 T cells (dated by TCRdb to between 2018 and 2021). Regarding the study in general: About 135 million TRB reads were obtained in total, roughly 1.5 +/- 0.3 million reads per library. The TRBV-TRBJ cluster analysis covered naive subsets from several donors and memory cells from 3 donors. Diversity and physicochemical repertoire analyses covered about a dozen donors pooled from two independent experiments.

For every CD8+ T cell subset, around 300,000 cells were flow-sorted straight into RLT lysis buffer, and each subset was sorted in triplicate. To keep memory contaminants out, a stringent definition of naive CD8+ T cells was applied: CD45RO-CCR7+CD27+CD95-. Using standard density gradient centrifugation, peripheral blood mononuclear cells were isolated from buffy coats. A FACSAria III was used to flow-sort naive CXCR3-negative and CXCR3-positive CD8+ T cells. Total RNA was extracted from sorted cells using an RNeasy Mini Kit. The CDR3 spans 13 residues, from the cysteine through the phenylalanine. There is no recorded DNA. CDR1 and CDR2 are drawn from the germline V gene (reference sequence): LGHDT, YNNKEL. These reads were obtained on a NextSeq 550. The Human TCR Profiling Kit (MiLaboratory) was used to prepare UMI-labeled 5' RACE TRB cDNA libraries. cDNA synthesis used the entire amount of extracted RNA, and PCR amplification then used the entire amount of cDNA produced. Libraries were prepared in parallel using an identical number of PCR cycles. The original pipeline was this. About 53,000 +/- 9,400 unique UMI-labeled TRB cDNA molecules per library were extracted with MIGEC and MiXCR, with at least two reads per UMI required. An average of roughly 40,000 +/- 10,000 functional in-frame TRB CDR3 nucleotide clonotypes without stop codons was found per library. Diversity metrics, including normalized Shannon-Wiener and Chao1, were computed in VDJtools after downsampling to 5000 UMI-labeled TRB molecules per sample. VDJtools computed clonotype-size-weighted physicochemical properties of the central five CDR3 residues: interaction energy, strength, volume and Kidera factor 4. Reads reprocessed by TCRdb are summarized as one entry per CDR3 protein sequence, and DNA is absent. TCRdb, not the original authors, processed these V and J calls. The sample's table lists a count of tens of thousands of distinct CDR3 sequences. More than 0.35% of the sample lies in the top ten.

Paper-wide results and their limitations: TRB CDR3s from CXCR3-positive naive cells showed higher hydrophobicity (lower Kidera factor 4), lower energy, and higher strength and volume indices than CXCR3-negative naive cells. Freshly isolated PBMCs were used for most assays because CXCR3 expression partially decreased after cryopreservation. Comparably high repertoire diversity was found in both naive subsets, whereas much lower repertoire diversity was found in memory CD8+ T cells. Because surface CD5, which is linked to self-reactivity in mice, was comparable between the naive subsets, TCR interaction strength was also inferred from TRB CDR3 physicochemical properties. TRBV-TRBJ usage was similar between naive CXCR3-negative and CXCR3-positive cells from the same donor, while memory cells showed distinct patterns.

About this clonotype: There is no known antigen for this receptor.

The chain is encoded by TRBV3-1 joined to TRBJ2-1; with no DNA, the TCRdb D assignment of TRBD1 cannot be verified. This receptor was taken from a human donor in good health. Some clones in this sample may be carry-over from other donors' samples. The sample consisted of naive CXCR3- CD8+ T cells from blood. This specimen's cell subset or site label, per the study, means: CD45RO-CCR7+CD27+CD95- naive CD8+ T cells lacking CXCR3 (TNR3-). CDR3 region: CASMEGGDNEQFF.